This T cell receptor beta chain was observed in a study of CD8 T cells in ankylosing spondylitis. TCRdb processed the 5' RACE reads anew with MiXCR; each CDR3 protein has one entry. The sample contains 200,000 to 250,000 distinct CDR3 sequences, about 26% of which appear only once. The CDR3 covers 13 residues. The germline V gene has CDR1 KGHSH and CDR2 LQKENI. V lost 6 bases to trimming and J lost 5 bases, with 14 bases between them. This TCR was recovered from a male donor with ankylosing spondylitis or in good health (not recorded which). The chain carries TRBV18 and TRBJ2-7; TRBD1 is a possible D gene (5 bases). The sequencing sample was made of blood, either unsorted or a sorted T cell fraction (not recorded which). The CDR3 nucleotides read TGTGCCAGCTCCCTACGCAGGGTCGACGAGCAGTACTTC. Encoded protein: CASSLRRVDEQYF.